This T cell receptor beta chain is from a study of blood T cell repertoires in COVID-19. The participants were between 18 and 89 years old and came from about two dozen US areas. Participant reports of clinical history set cohort assignment. Using immunoSEQ multiplex PCR, the repertoire was profiled, and TCRdb retains in-frame clones only, with some absent. There are roughly 250,000 clones in the sample; roughly 93% occur only once, and approximately 2.4% lies in the top ten. The germline gives CDR1 SGHDT, CDR2 YYEEEE. V lost 1 base and J lost 7; bases outside the gene matches: 4. This CDR3 has 15 amino acids.

The TCR comes from a woman aged 35 to 49 with acute COVID-19. What was sequenced was PBMCs or T cells enriched from blood (not recorded which). This chain connects TRBV5-6 to TRBJ1-5; 11 nucleotides agree with TRBD1. The CDR3 spells CASSLFGTGGQPQHF. CDR3 DNA: TGTGCCAGCAGCTTGTTCGGGACAGGGGGGCAGCCCCAGCATTTT.